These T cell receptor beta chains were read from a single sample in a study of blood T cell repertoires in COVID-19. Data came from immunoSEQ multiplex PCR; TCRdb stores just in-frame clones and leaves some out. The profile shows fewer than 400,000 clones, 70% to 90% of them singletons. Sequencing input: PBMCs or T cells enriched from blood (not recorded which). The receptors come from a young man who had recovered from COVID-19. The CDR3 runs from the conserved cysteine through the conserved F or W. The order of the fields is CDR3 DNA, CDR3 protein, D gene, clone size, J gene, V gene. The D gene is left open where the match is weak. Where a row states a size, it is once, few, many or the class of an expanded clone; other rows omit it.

CDR3 DNA: TGTGCCAGCAGGTCGCCCGGGACAGGGGGTTCGGCTTTCTTT; CDR3 protein: CASRSPGTGGSAFF; D gene: TRBD1; clone size: once; J gene: TRBJ1-1; V gene: TRBV27
CDR3 DNA: TGTGCCAGCTCACCTCTGGAGGCTAACTATGGCTACACCTTC; CDR3 protein: CASSPLEANYGYTF; D gene: -; clone size: -; J gene: TRBJ1-2; V gene: TRBV18
CDR3 DNA: TGTGCCAGCAGCCCCGGGACAGGGGAATCGGATGGCTACACCTTC; CDR3 protein: CASSPGTGESDGYTF; D gene: TRBD1; clone size: -; J gene: TRBJ1-2; V gene: TRBV11-2
CDR3 DNA: TGTGCCAGCAGCTCCACTCTCGACACGAACACTGAAGCTTTCTTT; CDR3 protein: CASSSTLDTNTEAFF; D gene: -; clone size: few; J gene: TRBJ1-1; V gene: TRBV27
CDR3 DNA: TGTGCCAGCAGCTTAGGGACTTATGGCTACACCTTC; CDR3 protein: CASSLGTYGYTF; D gene: -; clone size: -; J gene: TRBJ1-2; V gene: TRBV13
CDR3 DNA: TGTGCCAGCAGACAATTTGGGGCCGGTGAAAAACTGTTTTTT; CDR3 protein: CASRQFGAGEKLFF; D gene: -; clone size: -; J gene: TRBJ1-4; V gene: TRBV3-1/TRBV3-2
CDR3 DNA: TGTGCCAGCAGATCGGACAGGCTTAATCTTGGAAAACTGTTTTTT; CDR3 protein: CASRSDRLNLGKLFF; D gene: TRBD1; clone size: -; J gene: TRBJ1-4; V gene: TRBV2
CDR3 DNA: TGTGCCAGCAGCGCCGGGACTAGCTCGGGCAATGAGCAGTTCTTC; CDR3 protein: CASSAGTSSGNEQFF; D gene: TRBD2; clone size: -; J gene: TRBJ2-1; V gene: TRBV13
CDR3 DNA: TGTGCCAGCAGTGCCCGACTGGGGGGGGTGAACACTGAAGCTTTCTTT; CDR3 protein: CASSARLGGVNTEAFF; D gene: -; clone size: -; J gene: TRBJ1-1; V gene: TRBV2
CDR3 DNA: TGTGCCAGCAGCCCCTACACTGAAGCTTTCTTT; CDR3 protein: CASSPYTEAFF; D gene: -; clone size: -; J gene: TRBJ1-1; V gene: TRBV6-5
CDR3 DNA: TGTGCCAGCAGCCAAGACGTCAGGGGTGAAGCTTTCTTT; CDR3 protein: CASSQDVRGEAFF; D gene: -; clone size: -; J gene: TRBJ1-1; V gene: TRBV3-1/TRBV3-2
CDR3 DNA: TGTGCCAGCAGCTTACTGTCTGCAGATACGCAGTATTTT; CDR3 protein: CASSLLSADTQYF; D gene: -; clone size: -; J gene: TRBJ2-3; V gene: TRBV7-3
CDR3 DNA: TGTGCCAGCAGTATCGGACAAAACTCTGGAAACACCATATATTTT; CDR3 protein: CASSIGQNSGNTIYF; D gene: -; clone size: -; J gene: TRBJ1-3; V gene: TRBV6-5
CDR3 DNA: TGTGCCAGCAGGGGACTAGCGGGGGGATACGGTGAGCAGTTCTTC; CDR3 protein: CASRGLAGGYGEQFF; D gene: TRBD2; clone size: -; J gene: TRBJ2-1; V gene: TRBV5-4
CDR3 DNA: TGTGCCAGCAGTGATAGGGGTGGGGAGCAGTACTTC; CDR3 protein: CASSDRGGEQYF; D gene: -; clone size: -; J gene: TRBJ2-7; V gene: TRBV2
CDR3 DNA: TGCGCCAGCAGCTCAGGGGTAGGCACAGATACGCAGTATTTT; CDR3 protein: CASSSGVGTDTQYF; D gene: -; clone size: -; J gene: TRBJ2-3; V gene: TRBV5-1
CDR3 DNA: TGTGCCAGCAGCTTACCTGACACTGAAGCTTTCTTT; CDR3 protein: CASSLPDTEAFF; D gene: -; clone size: -; J gene: TRBJ1-1; V gene: TRBV7-6
CDR3 DNA: TGTGCCAGCAATAGACAGGGCAGCTACGAGCAGTACTTC; CDR3 protein: CASNRQGSYEQYF; D gene: TRBD1; clone size: many; J gene: TRBJ2-7; V gene: TRBV6-5
CDR3 DNA: TGTGCCAGCAGCGCCCGGGACAGGGCGAACTACGAGCAGTACTTC; CDR3 protein: CASSARDRANYEQYF; D gene: TRBD1; clone size: -; J gene: TRBJ2-7; V gene: TRBV7-6
CDR3 DNA: TGTGCCAGCAGCTTATTGGGTCTAGCGGGGGAGCAGTTCTTC; CDR3 protein: CASSLLGLAGEQFF; D gene: TRBD2; clone size: -; J gene: TRBJ2-1; V gene: TRBV7-3
CDR3 DNA: TGTGCCAGCAGCTTAGGGACAGGGAGGGGAGAGACCCAGTACTTC; CDR3 protein: CASSLGTGRGETQYF; D gene: -; clone size: -; J gene: TRBJ2-5; V gene: TRBV11-3
CDR3 DNA: TGTGCCACCAGCAGACTCAGGGAGGGGACTGAAGCTTTCTTT; CDR3 protein: CATSRLREGTEAFF; D gene: -; clone size: -; J gene: TRBJ1-1; V gene: TRBV15
CDR3 DNA: TGTGCCAGCAGCCAGAAGGAGGTTCATTCCTACGAGCAGTACTTC; CDR3 protein: CASSQKEVHSYEQYF; D gene: -; clone size: -; J gene: TRBJ2-7; V gene: TRBV7-2
CDR3 DNA: TGCGCCAGCAGCTTGGCTGTAGGGGTTTCTCACACTGAAGCTTTCTTT; CDR3 protein: CASSLAVGVSHTEAFF; D gene: -; clone size: -; J gene: TRBJ1-1; V gene: TRBV5-1
CDR3 DNA: TGTGCCAGCAGCCGAGGGGGTTACGAGCAGTACTTC; CDR3 protein: CASSRGGYEQYF; D gene: -; clone size: few; J gene: TRBJ2-7; V gene: TRBV6-5
CDR3 DNA: TGTGCCAGCAGTGCCCTACAGGGGAACACTGAAGCTTTCTTT; CDR3 protein: CASSALQGNTEAFF; D gene: -; clone size: -; J gene: TRBJ1-1; V gene: TRBV27
CDR3 DNA: TGCGCCAGCAGCCAAGTGGCTGGTTACAATGAGCAGTTCTTC; CDR3 protein: CASSQVAGYNEQFF; D gene: -; clone size: -; J gene: TRBJ2-1; V gene: TRBV4-1
CDR3 DNA: TGTGCCAGCAGCTTGGGACAGGCCCGGTATGGCTACACCTTC; CDR3 protein: CASSLGQARYGYTF; D gene: -; clone size: few; J gene: TRBJ1-2; V gene: TRBV5-4
CDR3 DNA: TGTGCCAGCAGAGAGTGGGACAGGCCTGTAGATGGCTACACCTTC; CDR3 protein: CASREWDRPVDGYTF; D gene: TRBD1; clone size: -; J gene: TRBJ1-2; V gene: TRBV6-5
CDR3 DNA: TGTGCCAGCTCCCCTATCTCCGTCTCTAACTATGGCTACACCTTC; CDR3 protein: CASSPISVSNYGYTF; D gene: -; clone size: -; J gene: TRBJ1-2; V gene: TRBV18
CDR3 DNA: TGCGCCAGCAGCTTTAAGGGCAGGGGGTCGACTGAAGCTTTCTTT; CDR3 protein: CASSFKGRGSTEAFF; D gene: TRBD1; clone size: -; J gene: TRBJ1-1; V gene: TRBV5-1
CDR3 DNA: TGTGCCAGCAGTGTAGGGACAGGCGTACAGCCCCAGCATTTT; CDR3 protein: CASSVGTGVQPQHF; D gene: TRBD1; clone size: -; J gene: TRBJ1-5; V gene: TRBV6-4
CDR3 DNA: TGTGCCAGCAGCCGGGGGGGCCTCTACAATGAGCAGTTCTTC; CDR3 protein: CASSRGGLYNEQFF; D gene: TRBD2; clone size: -; J gene: TRBJ2-1; V gene: TRBV27
CDR3 DNA: TGTGCCAGCAGCTCGGACACGCAGGGGCCCGCCGGGGAGCTGTTTTTT; CDR3 protein: CASSSDTQGPAGELFF; D gene: -; clone size: -; J gene: TRBJ2-2; V gene: TRBV5-4
CDR3 DNA: TGTGCCAGCAGCTTAGGACAGGGCGACTACGAGCAGTACTTC; CDR3 protein: CASSLGQGDYEQYF; D gene: -; clone size: -; J gene: TRBJ2-7; V gene: TRBV13
CDR3 DNA: TGTGCCAGTAGTATGCAGGCACAGCCCCAGCATTTT; CDR3 protein: CASSMQAQPQHF; D gene: -; clone size: -; J gene: TRBJ1-5; V gene: TRBV19
CDR3 DNA: TGTGCCAGCAGCCTCGACGGGGGCTATGGCTACACCTTC; CDR3 protein: CASSLDGGYGYTF; D gene: -; clone size: -; J gene: TRBJ1-2; V gene: TRBV3-1/TRBV3-2
CDR3 DNA: TGTGCCAGCAGGGTTCATAGCGGATCCCAAGAGACCCAGTACTTC; CDR3 protein: CASRVHSGSQETQYF; D gene: -; clone size: -; J gene: TRBJ2-5; V gene: TRBV6-5
CDR3 DNA: TGTGCCAGCACAAGACAGGGGGCTCCCATTGAACCCCTCCACTTT; CDR3 protein: CASTRQGAPIEPLHF; D gene: TRBD1; clone size: once; J gene: TRBJ1-6; V gene: TRBV6-5
CDR3 DNA: TGCGCCAGCAGTCAATCGGGGGGACAGTGCAATCAGCCCCAGCATTTT; CDR3 protein: CASSQSGGQCNQPQHF; D gene: TRBD1; clone size: -; J gene: TRBJ1-5; V gene: TRBV23-1
CDR3 DNA: TGTGCCAGCAGCTTAATGCCGGGGGGGTACAATGAGCAGTTCTTC; CDR3 protein: CASSLMPGGYNEQFF; D gene: TRBD2; clone size: -; J gene: TRBJ2-1; V gene: TRBV7-3
CDR3 DNA: TGTGCCAGCAGCCAAGATCCCCGGGGGGATCAGCCCCAGCATTTT; CDR3 protein: CASSQDPRGDQPQHF; D gene: -; clone size: -; J gene: TRBJ1-5; V gene: TRBV4-2
CDR3 DNA: TGTGCCAGCAGCGGAGCAGGGGCCAACTATGGCTACACCTTC; CDR3 protein: CASSGAGANYGYTF; D gene: -; clone size: -; J gene: TRBJ1-2; V gene: TRBV5-6
CDR3 DNA: TGTGCCAGCAGCAATACAGGGAACTATGGCTACACCTTC; CDR3 protein: CASSNTGNYGYTF; D gene: -; clone size: -; J gene: TRBJ1-2; V gene: TRBV2
CDR3 DNA: TGTGCCAGCAGCCCCGGACAGGGGATCATGAACACTGAAGCTTTCTTT; CDR3 protein: CASSPGQGIMNTEAFF; D gene: TRBD1; clone size: -; J gene: TRBJ1-1; V gene: TRBV7-6
CDR3 DNA: TGTGCCAGCAGCCCCCGGACAGGGGGTTATGGCTACACCTTC; CDR3 protein: CASSPRTGGYGYTF; D gene: TRBD1; clone size: -; J gene: TRBJ1-2; V gene: TRBV11-2